These 26 T cell receptor beta chains were sequenced from one sample in a study of identical twins. Each CDR3 protein is one row after TCRdb ran MiXCR on the 5' RACE reads. The sample has about 530,000 distinct CDR3 sequences; 20% to 25% are singletons. This sample also appeared in a second study, on yellow fever vaccine responses in identical twins.

Sequenced: CD4+ T cells sorted from blood. The receptors stem from a woman between 18 and 29 years old in good health.

This chain uses TRBV12-3 or TRBV12-4 with TRBJ1-2, with D possibly being TRBD1 (6 bases). V gave up 3 bases and J gave up 3 bases, with 14 bases separating them. This CDR3 is built from 15 residues. CDR3 DNA: TGTGCCAGCAGTTTCACAGGGACCGCACACTATGGCTACACCTTC. It translates to CASSFTGTAHYGYTF.

The chain couples TRBV3-1 to TRBJ2-5; 13 bases line up with TRBD2. The J segment lost 4 bases and the V segment lost 0 bases, leaving 8 bases of the junction unmatched. The CDR3 consists of 18 residues. The germline gives CDR1 LGHDT, CDR2 YNNKEL (reference sequence). The CDR3 loop is CASSQDPGLAGVGETQYF. The CDR3 nucleotides read TGTGCCAGCAGCCAAGACCCTGGACTAGCGGGAGTGGGAGAGACCCAGTACTTC.

The chain combines TRBV5-1 with TRBJ2-6; D is uncertain. This CDR3 has 16 residues. Germline values: CDR1 SGHRS, CDR2 YFSETQ. The V gene lost 4 bases and the J gene lost 1 base, with 12 bases spanning the gap. The CDR3 region has the DNA TGCGCCAGCAGCGGAGCTGGGGTTTCTGGGGCCAACGTCCTGACTTTC. This sequence encodes CASSGAGVSGANVLTF.

V and J are TRBV2 and TRBJ2-1, with D perhaps matching TRBD2 (6 bases). V was trimmed by 1 base and J by 0 bases, leaving 19 bases between them. There are 19 residues in the CDR3. Germline V gives CDR1 SNHLY, CDR2 FYNNEI. CDR3 sequence: CASSEGPLHSGPSYNEQFF. CDR3 nucleotide sequence: TGTGCCAGCAGTGAAGGGCCTCTACATAGCGGACCCTCCTACAATGAGCAGTTCTTC. Full variable domain (rest looked up from reference TRBV2 and TRBJ2-1): EPEVTQTPSHQVTQMGQEVILRCVPISNHLYFYWYRQILGQKVEFLVSFYNNEISEKSEIFDDQFSVERPDGSNFTLKIRSTKLEDSAMYFCASSEGPLHSGPSYNEQFFGPGTRLTVL.

The rearrangement uses TRBV6-1 and TRBJ1-2; no clear D. Trimming removed 4 bases at V and 0 bases at J, with 3 bases between. Per the germline V gene, CDR1 is MNHNS and CDR2 is SASEGT. CDR3 length equals 12 residues. The CDR3 DNA reads TGTGCCAGCAGTGTAGCTAACTATGGCTACACCTTC. This sequence encodes CASSVANYGYTF.

With respect to this clonotype: The junction does not match germline at one end; this may be a read error. V gene TRBV20-1 combines with J gene TRBJ2-1; D is perhaps TRBD2 (6 bases). Germline lookup yields CDR1 DFQATT and CDR2 SNEGSKA (reference sequence). This CDR3 has 13 residues. In nucleotides, the CDR3 is TGCAGTGCTAGAACTAGCCGGGCCAATAAGCAGTTCTTC. The encoded protein is CSARTSRANKQFF.

This clonotype has only a few counts. The chain links TRBV5-6 to TRBJ1-5; maybe TRBD1 (6 bases). The germline gives CDR1 SGHDT, CDR2 YYEEEE. The ends were cut back, 5 bases at V and 2 bases at J, with 14 bases in the middle. The CDR3 is 15 amino acids. CDR3 bases: TGTGCCAGCAGTTGGGGGGGCAGGGGCAATCAGCCCCAGCATTTT. It yields the protein CASSWGGRGNQPQHF.

This chain connects TRBV19 to TRBJ1-2, with 7 nucleotides matching TRBD1. Germline V gene data show CDR1 as LNHDA and CDR2 as SQIVND (reference sequence). There are 14 residues in the CDR3. V dropped 4 bases and J dropped 4; count of bases not matched to a gene: 6. The CDR3 DNA reads TGTGCCAGTAGTAAGGGACAGTCACTCTATGGCTACACCTTC. As protein: CASSKGQSLYGYTF.

V usage is TRBV18 and J usage is TRBJ1-3; maybe TRBD1 (5 bases). This CDR3 comprises 14 residues. The V end was cut by 3 bases, the J end by 3 bases, with 9 bases between. Germline V lookup: CDR1 KGHSH, CDR2 LQKENI. The CDR3 sequence: CASSPRQGGNTIYF. The DNA for the CDR3 is TGTGCCAGCTCACCCCGGCAGGGTGGAAACACCATATATTTT.

The chain recombines TRBV10-3 with TRBJ2-2, with D uncertain. Germline CDR1 is ENHRY and CDR2 is SYGVKD. V gave up 6 bases and J gave up 1 base, with 9 bases separating them. The CDR3 loop spans 14 amino acids. CDR3 sequence reads: CAIRDIGNTGELFF. As DNA, the CDR3 is TGTGCCATCAGGGATATCGGGAACACCGGGGAGCTGTTTTTT.

The CDR3 coding sequence is TGCGCCAGCAGCTGGACCCTAGCGGGAGGGCCCCACGAGCAGTACTTC. It encodes CASSWTLAGGPHEQYF. The chain combines TRBV5-1 with TRBJ2-7, with TRBD2 matching 12 bases. V was clipped by 3 bases and J by 5 bases; unmatched bases: 9. This CDR3 region has 16 residues. From germline, CDR1 is SGHRS and CDR2 YFSETQ. Complete variable domain (other parts from reference TRBV5-1 and TRBJ2-7): KAGVTQTPRYLIKTRGQQVTLSCSPISGHRSVSWYQQTPGQGLQFLFEYFSETQRNKGNFPGRFSGRQFSNSRSEMNVSTLELGDSALYLCASSWTLAGGPHEQYFGPGTRLTVT.

The V call is TRBV5-1, the J call TRBJ2-5, with 10 bases aligning to TRBD1. Germline CDR1 is SGHRS and CDR2 is YFSETQ. The CDR3 covers 13 residues. V shed 4 bases and J 4 bases; nucleotides not matched to a gene: 1. CDR3 in DNA: TGCGCCAGCAGCCGACAGGGGGCAGAGACCCAGTACTTC. Translating gives CASSRQGAETQYF.

This clonotype was observed a handful of times. The V gene is TRBV21-1, the J gene TRBJ1-5; TRBD1, the D gene given by the table, was not confirmed from the DNA. TRBV21-1 is a listed pseudogene. This CDR3 has 15 residues. CDR3 loop: CASSKEGSWGQPQHF. The CDR3 DNA reads TGTGCCAGCAGCAAAGAAGGAAGCTGGGGGCAGCCCCAGCATTTT.

V and J are TRBV12-3 or TRBV12-4 and TRBJ2-5; 11 bases are a match to TRBD2. This CDR3 is built from 18 residues. Trimming at V came to 11 bases and at J to 4 bases, leaving 21 bases not matched to a gene. CDR3 region: CACCLYRLAGFQVETQYF. As DNA, the CDR3 is TGTGCCTGCTGTTTATATAGACTAGCGGGGTTCCAAGTAGAGACCCAGTACTTC.

There are a few counts of this clonotype. The chain uses TRBV5-1 and TRBJ2-7, with 8 positions matching TRBD1. The CDR3 is made up of 13 amino acids. In germline, CDR1 is SGHRS, CDR2 YFSETQ. V gave up 1 base and J gave up 3 bases; unmatched junction bases: 0. The chain's CDR3 is CASSLTGGYEQYV. The DNA for the CDR3 is TGCGCCAGCAGCTTGACAGGGGGCTACGAGCAGTACGTC.

The chain is built from TRBV21-1 and TRBJ2-2; the table assigns TRBD2, which was not confirmed against the DNA. TRBV21-1 is flagged as a pseudogene. This CDR3 region has 14 residues. CDR3 in amino acids: CASSKGRYTGELFF. The CDR3 region has the DNA TGTGCCAGCAGCAAAGGGAGGTACACCGGGGAGCTGTTTTTT.

The chain joins TRBV5-1 to TRBJ2-3, with TRBD2 matching over 16 bases. The V and J ends lost 7 bases and 4 bases, in that order; junction bases with no gene match: 3. The length of the CDR3 is 15 residues. Germline V lookup: CDR1 SGHRS, CDR2 YFSETQ. CDR3 in amino acids: CASAGTSGGADTQYF. The CDR3 DNA reads as TGCGCCAGCGCGGGGACTAGCGGGGGGGCAGATACGCAGTATTTT.

The rearrangement uses TRBV11-3 and TRBJ2-1; 9 bases are shared with TRBD2. The germline V gene has CDR1 SGHNT and CDR2 YENEEA. V was clipped by 1 base and J by 6 bases; unmatched bases: 4. The CDR3 loop spans 15 amino acids. The CDR3, as DNA: TGTGCCAGCAGCTTAGGGGCGGGAGGGAGCAATGAGCAGTTCTTC. Its protein is CASSLGAGGSNEQFF.

This clonotype was detected many times. V gene TRBV20-1 combines with J gene TRBJ1-1; TRBD1 is a possible D gene (5 bases). CDR3 length equals 14 residues. Germline CDR1 and CDR2: DFQATT and SNEGSKA (reference sequence). V was shortened by 6 bases and J by 3 bases, with 17 bases between the two germline ends. CDR3 DNA sequence: TGCAGTGCCGTGGGGGTGAGGGCGGACACTGAAGCTTTCTTT. It encodes CSAVGVRADTEAFF.

The chain uses TRBV5-1 and TRBJ2-2; 9 bases agree with TRBD2. V was clipped by 7 bases and J by 3 bases; unmatched bases: 19. The CDR3 loop spans 19 amino acids. Germline V gene sequence: CDR1 SGHRS, CDR2 YFSETQ. CDR3 coding DNA: TGCGCCAGCCGGCCCCTAGCGGGGCTATCCCGAAGGGACACCGGGGAGCTGTTTTTT. It is translated as CASRPLAGLSRRDTGELFF.

The sample holds a few counts of this clonotype. This chain links TRBV5-1 with TRBJ1-2; a possible D gene is TRBD1 (6 bases). The CDR3 covers 14 residues. Germline V lookup: CDR1 SGHRS, CDR2 YFSETQ. V lost 1 base and J lost 3, with 10 bases in between. In DNA form, the CDR3 reads TGCGCCAGCAGCTTGAACAGGGAAGACTATGGCTACACCTTC. It encodes CASSLNREDYGYTF.

This clonotype was seen repeatedly, ten times or more. The rearrangement links TRBV7-9 to TRBJ1-1, with a weak D call TRBD1 (6 bases). Trimming shortened V by 4 bases and J by 5 bases, and 11 bases separated the two germline ends. The CDR3 has 13 residues. The germline CDR1 and CDR2 sequences are SEHNR and FQNEAQ (reference sequence). The CDR3 sequence: CASSSQGSTEAFF. The CDR3 coding sequence is TGTGCCAGCAGCTCCCAGGGGAGTACTGAAGCTTTCTTT.

This chain connects TRBV5-1 to TRBJ2-1; D possibly corresponds to TRBD1 (8 bases). V lost 2 bases, J lost 5 bases, and 14 bases lay in between. CDR1 is SGHRS, CDR2 YFSETQ, per germline. The CDR3 consists of 15 residues. The CDR3 spells CASSLYRGRDNEQFF. In DNA, the CDR3 is TGCGCCAGCAGCTTATACAGGGGGAGGGACAATGAGCAGTTCTTC.

The chain is built from TRBV5-1 and TRBJ2-5; TRBD1 might be the D (6 bases). Germline CDR1 is SGHRS and CDR2 is YFSETQ. The CDR3 has 14 amino acids. V was pared by 4 bases and J by 2 bases, with 12 bases between. CDR3 nucleotides: TGCGCCAGCAGCGTAGGGGGTATACAAGAGACCCAGTACTTC. Protein: CASSVGGIQETQYF.

The sample holds many counts of this clonotype. The rearrangement links TRBV29-1 to TRBJ1-5; maybe TRBD1 (6 bases). This CDR3 spans 13 amino acids. Per the germline V gene, CDR1 is SQVTM and CDR2 is ANQGSEA. V was trimmed by 6 bases and J by 7 bases, leaving 16 bases between them. CDR3 in amino acids: CSVSREGGQPQHF. For the CDR3, the DNA is TGCAGCGTCTCACGGGAGGGGGGACAGCCCCAGCATTTT.

The rearrangement joins TRBV20-1 to TRBJ2-5, with a weak D call TRBD2 (6 bases). With 0 bases removed from V and 4 bases from J, the gap between germline ends came to 12 bases. The CDR3 sequence is 14 residues long. CDR1 DFQATT and CDR2 SNEGSKA come from the germline V gene (reference sequence). CDR3 coding DNA: TGCAGTGCTAGAGATGTGGGGACTCCAGAGACCCAGTACTTC. Protein sequence: CSARDVGTPETQYF.